Listed below are T cell receptor beta chains from one sample, sequenced in a study of blood T cell repertoires in COVID-19. The assay was immunoSEQ multiplex PCR, and TCRdb's table has in-frame clones only and misses some. In the table there are 100,000 to 150,000 clones, roughly 86% of which are singletons. The specimen sequenced was peripheral blood. The receptors stem from a woman aged 60 to 75 with acute or convalescent COVID-19. The CDR3 runs from the conserved cysteine through the conserved F or W. Each record gives: clone size, J gene, V gene, D gene, CDR3 DNA, CDR3 protein. D genes are given only for firm matches. Part of the rows lack a size; the others show once, few, many or a class for expanded clones.

once,TRBJ1-2,TRBV30,TRBD1,TGTGCCTGGAGTTTAACGCAGGGGGCAGGCTACACCTTC,CAWSLTQGAGYTF
NA,TRBJ2-5,TRBV11-3,NA,TGTGCCAGCAGCTTAAGAAGGGGGGGGGTCGTGGTGGAAGAGACCCAGTACTTC,CASSLRRGGVVVEETQYF
NA,TRBJ2-4,TRBV7-9,TRBD1,TGTGCCAGCAGCTTAGCAGGGGGCTTAGCCAAAAACATTCAGTACTTC,CASSLAGGLAKNIQYF
NA,TRBJ1-1,TRBV2,NA,TGTGCCAGCAGTGGAGACTTGAACACTGAAGCTTTCTTT,CASSGDLNTEAFF
NA,TRBJ2-1,TRBV28,TRBD2,TGTGCCAGCAGTTTGACTAGCGGGAGAACCAATGAGCAGTTCTTC,CASSLTSGRTNEQFF
once,TRBJ2-7,TRBV10-3,TRBD2,TGTGCCATCAGTGAGGGGGTAGCGGGATCATACGAGCAGTACTTC,CAISEGVAGSYEQYF
once,TRBJ1-5,TRBV19,NA,TGTGCCAGTAGTAGCGGGGGGACGGTGAATCAGCCCCAGCATTTT,CASSSGGTVNQPQHF
NA,TRBJ1-1,TRBV27,TRBD1,TGTGCCAGCAGTCCGTCCGGGACAGGGCTCCCTGAAGCTTTCTTT,CASSPSGTGLPEAFF
NA,TRBJ1-3,TRBV6-6,TRBD1,TGTGCCAGCAGAGTTCAGGGGGCTCGTGGAAACACCATATATTTT,CASRVQGARGNTIYF
once,TRBJ1-2,TRBV28,NA,TGTGCCAGCAGTTCCCACCCGACAGTCAACTATGGCTACACCTTC,CASSSHPTVNYGYTF
NA,TRBJ2-7,TRBV29-1,NA,TGCAGCGTGTCAAGGGCACGGGGGACGAACGAGCAGTACTTC,CSVSRARGTNEQYF
NA,TRBJ2-6,TRBV19,NA,NA,CASSSSGRGRSGANVLTF
NA,TRBJ2-3,TRBV9,NA,TGTGCCAGCAGCCGATGGGGATCGGAGGCAGATACGCAGTATTTT,CASSRWGSEADTQYF
NA,TRBJ1-2,TRBV30,NA,TGTGCCTGGAGTCGGCAGGCTTCGGGGGGCTACACCTTC,CAWSRQASGGYTF
NA,TRBJ2-5,TRBV11-2,TRBD2,TGTGCCAGCAGCTTAGTGGGAGGGCGCCAAGAGACCCAGTACTTC,CASSLVGGRQETQYF
NA,TRBJ1-1,TRBV27,NA,TGTGCCAGCAGTTTAAGTCAGGGATTGAACACTGAAGCTTTCTTT,CASSLSQGLNTEAFF
NA,TRBJ2-7,TRBV5-4,TRBD1,TGTGCCAGCAGCAGGAGTCAGGGGGTGGGGTCGTACGAGCAGTACTTC,CASSRSQGVGSYEQYF
NA,TRBJ2-6,TRBV18,NA,TGTGCCAGCTCACCATTGTCGGGCTCTGGGGCCAACGTCCTGACTTTC,CASSPLSGSGANVLTF
NA,TRBJ1-5,TRBV7-9,NA,TGTGCCAGCAGAGGCAGAGGGTGGCCCCAGCATTTT,CASRGRGWPQHF
NA,TRBJ1-4,TRBV5-4,NA,TGTGCCAGCAGCCGCCGGCAGGATAATGAAAAACTGTTTTTT,CASSRRQDNEKLFF
NA,TRBJ2-1,TRBV6-5,TRBD1,TGTGCCAGCAGCCGGACAGGGCAGGACAATGAGCAGTTCTTC,CASSRTGQDNEQFF
NA,TRBJ2-1,TRBV18,NA,TGTGCCAGCTCACCACGGGTAGGGGGCAATGAGCAGTTCTTC,CASSPRVGGNEQFF
NA,TRBJ1-2,TRBV5-8,NA,TGTGCCAGCAGCCCCGCGGGACTGATCTATGGCTACACCTTC,CASSPAGLIYGYTF
NA,TRBJ2-1,TRBV29-1,NA,TGCAGCGTTGAGGCAGGGAAGGCCTACAATGAGCAGTTCTTC,CSVEAGKAYNEQFF
NA,TRBJ1-2,TRBV28,TRBD1,TGTGCCAGCAGTTTAGGACAGGGAAGAATGTTTGGCTACACCTTC,CASSLGQGRMFGYTF
NA,TRBJ1-1,TRBV4-2,TRBD1,TGTGCCAGCAGCCAAGATGGGACAGCAAGAGGGACTGAAGCTTTCTTT,CASSQDGTARGTEAFF
NA,TRBJ2-1,TRBV15,TRBD2,TGTGCCACCAGCAGAGATGCGGGGGGATACAATGAGCAGTTCTTC,CATSRDAGGYNEQFF
NA,TRBJ1-6,TRBV15,NA,TGTGCCACCAGCAGAGAATCCAGGGTGGGTTCACCCCTCCACTTT,CATSRESRVGSPLHF
NA,TRBJ1-4,TRBV5-5,NA,TGTGCCAGCAGCTTGGGAGAGGGAACTAATGAAAAACTGTTTTTT,CASSLGEGTNEKLFF
NA,TRBJ1-3,TRBV19,NA,TGTGCCAGCACCGGAGGAAGCTCTGGAAACACCATATATTTT,CASTGGSSGNTIYF
NA,TRBJ1-4,TRBV20-1,TRBD1,TGCAGTGCTAGTCGGGACAGTGGTACTAATGAAAAACTGTTTTTT,CSASRDSGTNEKLFF